The 27 T cell receptor beta chains below were found in one sample sequenced in a study of T cell responses to AZD1222 COVID-19 vaccine. Using immunoSEQ multiplex PCR, the repertoire was profiled, and TCRdb retains in-frame clones only, with some absent. The sample shows 30,000 to 50,000 clones, about 90% of them seen only once. The starting material was peripheral blood, obtained 28 days after the second dose of the MenACWY control vaccine. The receptors were gathered from an adult who received the MenACWY meningococcal vaccine as a control.

The chain is built from TRBV7-9 and TRBJ1-3; D gene uncertain. The CDR3 extends over 15 amino acids. Trimming took 5 bases from V and 0 from J, leaving 11 bases between them. CDR1 is SEHNR, CDR2 FQNEAQ, per germline (reference sequence). The CDR3 here is CASSTRQASGNTIYF. The CDR3 DNA reads TGTGCCAGCAGCACCCGACAAGCCTCTGGAAACACCATATATTTT.

The chain joins TRBV5-5 to TRBJ2-7; D uncertain. CDR1 is SGHKS and CDR2 is YYEKEE in the germline V gene (reference sequence). The CDR3 sequence is 13 residues long. Trimming took 0 bases from V and 3 from J, leaving 7 bases between them. The CDR3 is CASSLGPYYEQYF. The CDR3 region has the DNA TGTGCCAGCAGCTTGGGTCCCTACTACGAGCAGTACTTC.

The CDR3 spells CASSQGGGSYGYTF. For the CDR3, the DNA is TGTGCCAGCAGCCAGGGGGGGGGCAGCTATGGCTACACCTTC. The rearrangement joins TRBV5-4 to TRBJ1-2; 7 positions agree with TRBD1. The V and J ends lost 4 bases and 4 bases, in that order; junction bases with no gene match: 7. The CDR3 loop spans 14 amino acids. The germline gives CDR1 SGHNT, CDR2 YYREEE (reference sequence).

The chain couples TRBV28 to TRBJ2-7, with a weak D call TRBD2 (7 bases). V was clipped by 6 bases and J by 7 bases, with 13 bases between them. CDR3 length: 12 amino acids. Germline V lookup: CDR1 MDHEN, CDR2 SYDVKM. CDR3 amino acids: CASRVGGGEQYF. CDR3 DNA: TGTGCCAGCAGAGTGGGAGGGGGGGAGCAGTACTTC.

J is TRBJ2-1 and V is TRBV18; D may be TRBD2 (6 bases). The CDR3 sequence is 13 residues long. The germline CDR1 and CDR2 sequences are KGHSH and LQKENI. V lost 6 bases, J lost 6 bases, and 12 bases lay in between. The chain's CDR3 is CASSTYGGNEQFF. The CDR3 region has the DNA TGTGCCAGCTCGACATACGGGGGCAATGAGCAGTTCTTC.

The V gene is TRBV6-5, the J gene TRBJ2-1, with TRBD2 matching over 11 bases. The CDR3 sequence is 15 residues long. V dropped 6 bases and J dropped 2; count of bases not matched to a gene: 3. CDR1 MNHEY and CDR2 SVGAGI come from the germline V gene. For the CDR3, the DNA is TGTGCCAGCAGACAGGGACTAGCGGCCTACAATGAGCAGTTCTTC. Its protein product is CASRQGLAAYNEQFF.

The chain uses TRBV28 and TRBJ2-6; D may be TRBD2 (6 bases). Germline CDR1 is MDHEN and CDR2 is SYDVKM. This CDR3 contains 17 residues. V lost 6 bases to trimming and J lost 0 bases, with 15 bases between them. The CDR3, as DNA: TGTGCCAGCAGCCCGGGGGACTTCGACTCTGGGGCCAACGTCCTGACTTTC. Its protein product is CASSPGDFDSGANVLTF.

This rearrangement joins TRBV7-9 to TRBJ2-1, with 12 nucleotides matching TRBD2. Unmatched junction bases numbered 9, after V lost 2 bases and J lost 7 bases. This CDR3 region has 17 residues. Per germline, CDR1 SEHNR and CDR2 FQNEAQ (reference sequence). The CDR3 is CASSLWGGTSGRNEQFF. DNA for the CDR3: TGTGCCAGCAGCTTATGGGGTGGCACTAGCGGGAGGAATGAGCAGTTCTTC.

The V and J genes are TRBV7-2 and TRBJ2-7; unclear D gene. CDR1 is SGHTA, CDR2 FQGNSA, per germline. The CDR3 contains 15 residues. Between the trimmed V and J ends, which lost 1 base and 1 base, there was a span of 11 bases. The CDR3 here is CASSLDLHQSYEQYF. The CDR3 DNA reads TGTGCCAGCAGCTTAGATCTACACCAGTCCTACGAGCAGTACTTC.

The rearrangement links TRBV28 to TRBJ2-5, with 8 nucleotides matching TRBD1. Germline lookup yields CDR1 MDHEN and CDR2 SYDVKM. The V segment lost 7 bases and the J segment 5 bases; nucleotides outside the gene matches: 9. The length of the CDR3 is 14 residues. The CDR3 spells CASNVDRVVETQYF. CDR3 bases: TGTGCCAGCAACGTGGACAGGGTGGTGGAGACCCAGTACTTC.

The rearrangement links TRBV5-4 to TRBJ2-1, with a weak D call TRBD2 (5 bases). The CDR3 is 13 residues long. V dropped 0 bases and J dropped 10 bases, with 11 bases sitting between them. The germline V gene encodes CDR1 SGHNT and CDR2 YYREEE (reference sequence). The CDR3 region has the DNA TGTGCCAGCAGCTTGGACCCCGGAGGAGAGCAGTTCTTC. This gives the protein CASSLDPGGEQFF.

DNA for the CDR3: TGTGCCAGTAAGCCCTGGGACAAGATGAACACTGAAGCTTTCTTT. Its translation is CASKPWDKMNTEAFF. The V gene is TRBV19, the J gene TRBJ1-1; tentatively, D is TRBD1 (6 bases). CDR3 length: 15 amino acids. The V end lost 7 bases, the J end lost 0 bases, and 15 bases lay between the germline ends. The germline gives CDR1 LNHDA, CDR2 SQIVND (reference sequence).

V and J are TRBV5-1 and TRBJ2-2, with 11 bases that match TRBD2. In germline, CDR1 is SGHRS, CDR2 YFSETQ. Trimming removed 9 bases from V and 7 bases from J; junction bases left unmatched: 11. This CDR3 is 15 amino acids long. CDR3 sequence (DNA): TGCGCCACCTCCGAACTAGCGGGAGAAGGCGGGGAGCTGTTTTTT. This gives the protein CATSELAGEGGELFF.

The genes are TRBV19 and TRBJ2-3; D is possibly TRBD1 (6 bases). The germline V gene has CDR1 LNHDA and CDR2 SQIVND (reference sequence). CDR3 length: 23 amino acids. Trimming pared 3 bases from V and 2 bases from J, leaving 36 bases between. CDR3 in amino acids: CASSIARQEVAANGVRLTDTQYF. In nucleotides, the CDR3 is TGTGCCAGTAGTATCGCCCGACAGGAGGTCGCCGCAAATGGGGTCCGGCTCACAGATACGCAGTATTTT.

This chain links TRBV29-1 with TRBJ2-7, with 9 bases aligning to TRBD2. Germline trimming cut 4 bases from V and 1 base from J; bases unmatched to any gene: 5. The CDR3 totals 14 residues. Germline CDR1 is SQVTM and CDR2 is ANQGSEA. The CDR3 DNA sequence: TGCAGCGTTGGTAGCGGGAGAGGGTCCTACGAGCAGTACTTC. Protein product: CSVGSGRGSYEQYF.

This rearrangement joins TRBV21-1 to TRBJ2-1; the D call of TRBD1 is as the table states it, not checked on the DNA. TRBV21-1 is given as a pseudogene. This CDR3 is 12 amino acids long. The DNA for the CDR3 is TGTGCCAGCAGCAATGGGGACAGGAGGCAGTTCTTC. Encoded protein: CASSNGDRRQFF.

The V call is TRBV19, the J call TRBJ2-1; 7 nucleotides match TRBD2. The germline V gene encodes CDR1 LNHDA and CDR2 SQIVND (reference sequence). Losses at the gene ends were 4 bases for V and 13 bases for J; bases not matched to a gene: 19. This CDR3 has 16 amino acids. The chain's CDR3 is CASSTSGTPGTNRQFF. The CDR3 bases are TGTGCCAGTAGTACCTCGGGGACGCCCGGGACTAACAGACAGTTCTTC. The variable domain in full, completed from reference TRBV19 and TRBJ2-1, reads DGGITQSPKYLFRKEGQNVTLSCEQNLNHDAMYWYRQDPGQGLRLIYYSQIVNDFQKGDIAEGYSVSREKKESFPLTVTSAQKNPTAFYLCASSTSGTPGTNRQFFGPGTRLTVL.

The chain is built from TRBV5-5 and TRBJ2-2; D might be TRBD2 (6 bases). Between the trimmed V and J ends, which lost 3 bases and 4 bases, there was a span of 10 bases. The CDR3 is 14 residues long. Germline values: CDR1 SGHKS, CDR2 YYEKEE (reference sequence). The CDR3 protein is CASSWGTATGELFF. CDR3 nucleotide sequence: TGTGCCAGCAGCTGGGGGACTGCCACCGGGGAGCTGTTTTTT.

The genes are TRBV5-1 and TRBJ2-7, with TRBD2 identical over 10 bases. The CDR3 runs to 15 residues. The J segment lost 0 bases and the V segment lost 2 bases, leaving 2 bases of the junction unmatched. The germline gives CDR1 SGHRS, CDR2 YFSETQ. CDR3 nucleotides: TGCGCCAGCAGCTTTCTAGCGGGGGACTCCTACGAGCAGTACTTC. Amino acids: CASSFLAGDSYEQYF.

The V gene is TRBV28, the J gene TRBJ1-1, with 8 bases identical to TRBD1. V trimming: 6 bases; J trimming: 2 bases; junction bases outside the gene matches: 5. This CDR3 comprises 14 residues. The germline gives CDR1 MDHEN, CDR2 SYDVKM. CDR3 loop: CASRQTGVNTEAFF. In DNA, the CDR3 is TGTGCCAGCAGACAGACAGGGGTTAACACTGAAGCTTTCTTT. Looking up the rest from reference TRBV28 and TRBJ1-1 gives the full variable domain: DVKVTQSSRYLVKRTGEKVFLECVQDMDHENMFWYRQDPGLGLRLIYFSYDVKMKEKGDIPEGYSVSREKKERFSLILESASTNQTSMYLCASRQTGVNTEAFFGQGTRLTVV.

The CDR3 is CASSIAAGGSNEQFF. CDR3 coding DNA: TGTGCCAGTAGTATAGCGGCGGGAGGGAGCAATGAGCAGTTCTTC. The gene calls are TRBV19 and TRBJ2-1; 9 nucleotides agree with TRBD2. The CDR3 has 15 residues. V trimming: 1 base; J trimming: 6 bases; junction bases outside the gene matches: 4. CDR1 and CDR2 (germline): LNHDA, SQIVND (reference sequence).

The chain uses TRBV6-6 and TRBJ2-7; D unresolved. V gave up 8 bases and J gave up 2 bases, with 13 bases separating them. The CDR3 runs 13 residues. Germline V gene lookup returns CDR1 MNHNY and CDR2 SVGAGI (reference sequence). CDR3 in amino acids: CASSPRRTYEQYF. The CDR3 DNA is TGTGCCAGCTCCCCCCGGCGGACCTACGAGCAGTACTTC.

The V gene is TRBV7-2, the J gene TRBJ2-7, with 13 bases identical to TRBD2. The V and J ends lost 5 bases and 7 bases, in that order; junction bases with no gene match: 8. CDR1 and CDR2 (germline): SGHTA, FQGNSA. The CDR3 has 15 amino acids. The chain's CDR3 is CASSQSAGLAGEQYF. CDR3 nucleotide sequence: TGTGCCAGCAGCCAATCCGCGGGACTAGCGGGAGAGCAGTACTTC.

The chain links TRBV14 to TRBJ2-2, with D possibly matching TRBD1 (6 bases). Germline V gene lookup returns CDR1 SGHDN and CDR2 FVKESK. The CDR3 loop spans 13 amino acids. V was shortened by 8 bases and J by 4 bases, with 11 bases between the two germline ends. In nucleotides, the CDR3 is TGTGCCAGCTGCCCGACAGGCACCGGGGAGCTGTTTTTT. Amino acid sequence: CASCPTGTGELFF.

In nucleotides, the CDR3 is TGTGCCATCTCGCGCGGGGGATTTAGCACAGATACGCAGTATTTT. This encodes CAISRGGFSTDTQYF. The V and J genes are TRBV24-1 and TRBJ2-3; TRBD2 aligns across 7 bases. This CDR3 has 15 amino acids. The V gene's germline CDR1 is KGHDR and CDR2 SFDVKD. The trim removed 11 bases at V and 0 bases at J, leaving 10 bases unmatched.

This chain links TRBV14 with TRBJ2-7; TRBD1 agrees at 8 bases. The CDR3 consists of 16 residues. Germline CDR1 is SGHDN and CDR2 is FVKESK. The J segment lost 3 bases and the V segment lost 1 base, leaving 8 bases of the junction unmatched. CDR3 loop: CASSQAPGQVHYEQYF. The CDR3 nucleotides read TGTGCCAGCAGCCAAGCTCCGGGACAGGTCCACTACGAGCAGTACTTC.

V gene TRBV7-2 combines with J gene TRBJ2-1; D ambiguous. The CDR3 contains 13 residues. Germline assignment: CDR1 SGHTA and CDR2 FQGNSA. V was clipped by 3 bases and J by 12 bases, with 15 bases between them. CDR3: CASSFWPPRGQFF. CDR3 DNA sequence: TGTGCCAGCAGCTTCTGGCCTCCCCGAGGGCAGTTCTTC.